This T cell receptor beta chain derives from a study of radiotherapy plus CTLA-4 blockade in lung cancer. Study context: Patients showed objective responses in under 20% of cases and disease control in roughly 30%.

General study findings and limits: Reportedly, early blood T cell clone dynamics best predicted response, with interferon-beta. Tumor-origin TCR clones grew in blood after radiotherapy plus ipilimumab.

The protocol was immunoSEQ multiplex PCR, while the TCRdb copy is restricted to in-frame clones and leaves out a portion. The repertoire has about 80,000 clones, over 70% of them found once; the top ten carry about 23%. Patients in the study, people with chemo-refractory metastatic non-small-cell lung cancer, received focal radiation plus ipilimumab CTLA-4 blockade. This clone has only one observation. Its antigen is as yet unknown. The specimen comprised peripheral blood, sampled from a patient treated with radiotherapy plus ipilimumab. This clonotype was sampled from a human donor with non-small cell lung cancer whose response to radiotherapy plus ipilimumab could not be evaluated. Some clones in this sample may be carry-over from other donors' samples.

CDR3 sequence: CASSPYRVPTDTQYF. CDR3 nucleotides: TGTGCCAGCAGCCCGTACAGGGTCCCCACAGATACGCAGTATTTT. The gene calls are TRBV7-2 and TRBJ2-3; tentatively, D is TRBD1 (6 bases). The V gene's germline CDR1 is SGHTA and CDR2 FQGNSA. The CDR3 totals 15 residues. The V gene lost 5 bases and the J gene lost 2 bases, with 14 bases spanning the gap.